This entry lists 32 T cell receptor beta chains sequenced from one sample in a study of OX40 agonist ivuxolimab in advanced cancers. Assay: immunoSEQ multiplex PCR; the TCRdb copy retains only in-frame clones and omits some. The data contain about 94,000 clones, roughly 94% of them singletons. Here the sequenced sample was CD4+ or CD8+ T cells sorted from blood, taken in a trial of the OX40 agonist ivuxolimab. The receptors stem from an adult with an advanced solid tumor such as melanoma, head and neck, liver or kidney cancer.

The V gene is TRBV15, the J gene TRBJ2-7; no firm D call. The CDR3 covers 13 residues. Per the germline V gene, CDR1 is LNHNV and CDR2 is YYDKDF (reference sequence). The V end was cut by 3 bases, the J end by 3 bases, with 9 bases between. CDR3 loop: CATSSAVDYEQYF. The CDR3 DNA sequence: TGTGCCACCAGCAGCGCAGTGGACTACGAGCAGTACTTC.

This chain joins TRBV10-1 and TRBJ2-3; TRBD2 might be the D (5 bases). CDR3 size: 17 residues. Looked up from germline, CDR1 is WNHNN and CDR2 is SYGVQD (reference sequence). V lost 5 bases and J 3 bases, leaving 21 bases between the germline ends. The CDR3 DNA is TGCGCCAGCAGTTTAACGAGACTACCCCTCTTTACAGATACGCAGTATTTT. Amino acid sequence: CASSLTRLPLFTDTQYF.

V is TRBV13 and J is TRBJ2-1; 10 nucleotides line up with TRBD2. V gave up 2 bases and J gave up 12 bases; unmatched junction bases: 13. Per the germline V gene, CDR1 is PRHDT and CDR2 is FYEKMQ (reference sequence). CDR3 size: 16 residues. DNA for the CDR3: TGTGCCAGCAGCTTATCTTGGAGCGGGGGGGGCCACGGGCAGTTCTTC. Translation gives CASSLSWSGGGHGQFF. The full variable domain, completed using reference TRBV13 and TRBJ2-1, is AAGVIQSPRHLIKEKRETATLKCYPIPRHDTVYWYQQGPGQDPQFLISFYEKMQSDKGSIPDRFSAQQFSDYHSELNMSSLELGDSALYFCASSLSWSGGGHGQFFGPGTRLTVL.

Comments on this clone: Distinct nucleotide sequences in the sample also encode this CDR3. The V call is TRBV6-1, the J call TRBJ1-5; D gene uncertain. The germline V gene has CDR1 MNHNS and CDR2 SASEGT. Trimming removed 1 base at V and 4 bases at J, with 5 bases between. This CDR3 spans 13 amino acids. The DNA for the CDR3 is TGTGCCAGCAGTGAAGTGGGTAATCAGCCCCAGCATTTT. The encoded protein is CASSEVGNQPQHF.

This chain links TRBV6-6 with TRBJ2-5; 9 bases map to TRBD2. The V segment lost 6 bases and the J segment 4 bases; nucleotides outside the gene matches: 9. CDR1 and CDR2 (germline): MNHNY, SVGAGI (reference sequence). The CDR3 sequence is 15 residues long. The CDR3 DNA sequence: TGTGCCAGCAGCCACTCGGGACTAGCAGGAGAGACCCAGTACTTC. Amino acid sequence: CASSHSGLAGETQYF.

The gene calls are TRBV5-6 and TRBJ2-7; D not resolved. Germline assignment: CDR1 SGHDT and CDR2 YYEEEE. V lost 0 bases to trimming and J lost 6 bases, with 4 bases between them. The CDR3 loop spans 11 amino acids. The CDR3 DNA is TGTGCCAGCAGCTTGGAACGCGAGCAGTACTTC. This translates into CASSLEREQYF.

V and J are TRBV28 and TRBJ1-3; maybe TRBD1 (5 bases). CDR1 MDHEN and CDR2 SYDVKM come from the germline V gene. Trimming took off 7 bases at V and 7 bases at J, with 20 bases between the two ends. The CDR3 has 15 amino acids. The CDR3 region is CASTLGGAITNTIYF. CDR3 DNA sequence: TGTGCCAGCACCCTCGGAGGGGCCATTACCAACACCATATATTTT.

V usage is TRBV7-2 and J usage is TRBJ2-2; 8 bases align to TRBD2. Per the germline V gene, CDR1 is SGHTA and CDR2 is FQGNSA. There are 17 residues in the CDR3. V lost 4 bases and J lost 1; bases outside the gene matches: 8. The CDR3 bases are TGTGCCAGCAGCTCCGGGGGTCTAGCGGGGAACACCGGGGAGCTGTTTTTT. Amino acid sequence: CASSSGGLAGNTGELFF.

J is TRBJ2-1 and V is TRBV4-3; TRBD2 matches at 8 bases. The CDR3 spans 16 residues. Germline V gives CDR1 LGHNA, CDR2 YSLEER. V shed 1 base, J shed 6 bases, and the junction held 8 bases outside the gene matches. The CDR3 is CASSQGPGGGSNEQFF. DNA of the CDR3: TGCGCCAGCAGCCAAGGGCCGGGCGGGGGGTCCAATGAGCAGTTCTTC.

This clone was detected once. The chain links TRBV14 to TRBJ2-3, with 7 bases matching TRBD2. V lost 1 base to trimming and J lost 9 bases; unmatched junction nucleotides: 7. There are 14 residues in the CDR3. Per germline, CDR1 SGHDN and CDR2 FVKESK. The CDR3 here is CASSQAGASGTQYF. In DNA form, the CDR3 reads TGTGCCAGCAGCCAAGCGGGAGCTAGCGGCACGCAGTATTTT.

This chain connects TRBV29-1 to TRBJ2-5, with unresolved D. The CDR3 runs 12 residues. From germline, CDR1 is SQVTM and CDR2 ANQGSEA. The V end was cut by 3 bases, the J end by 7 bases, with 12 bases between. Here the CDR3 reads CSVDRGDGTQYF. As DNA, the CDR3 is TGCAGCGTTGACAGAGGAGACGGGACCCAGTACTTC.

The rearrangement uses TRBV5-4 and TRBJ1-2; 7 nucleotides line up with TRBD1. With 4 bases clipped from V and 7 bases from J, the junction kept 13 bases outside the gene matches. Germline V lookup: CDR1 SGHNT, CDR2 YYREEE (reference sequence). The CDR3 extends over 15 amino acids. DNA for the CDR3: TGTGCCAGCAGCCTAGGGACAGACCGCTTTCGTGGCTACACCTTC. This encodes CASSLGTDRFRGYTF.

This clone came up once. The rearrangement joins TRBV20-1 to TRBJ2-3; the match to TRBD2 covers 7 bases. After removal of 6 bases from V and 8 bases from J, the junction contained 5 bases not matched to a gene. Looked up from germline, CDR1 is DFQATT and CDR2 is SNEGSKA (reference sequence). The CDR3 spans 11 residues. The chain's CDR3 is CSAAGVITQYF. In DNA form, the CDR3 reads TGCAGTGCGGCGGGAGTAATTACGCAGTATTTT.

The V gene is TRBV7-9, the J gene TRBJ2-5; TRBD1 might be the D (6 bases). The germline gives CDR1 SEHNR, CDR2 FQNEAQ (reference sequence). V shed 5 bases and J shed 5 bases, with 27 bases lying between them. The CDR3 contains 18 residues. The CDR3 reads CASSPNLPGWAGDETQYF. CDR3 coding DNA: TGTGCCAGCAGCCCGAACCTCCCAGGGTGGGCAGGGGATGAGACCCAGTACTTC.

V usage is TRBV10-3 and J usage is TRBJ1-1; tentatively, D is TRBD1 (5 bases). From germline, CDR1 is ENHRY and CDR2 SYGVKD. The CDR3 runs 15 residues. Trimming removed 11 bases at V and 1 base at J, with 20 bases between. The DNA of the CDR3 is TGTGCCGCACGACAGAACTTTCCAAAGAACACTGAAGCTTTCTTT. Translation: CAARQNFPKNTEAFF.

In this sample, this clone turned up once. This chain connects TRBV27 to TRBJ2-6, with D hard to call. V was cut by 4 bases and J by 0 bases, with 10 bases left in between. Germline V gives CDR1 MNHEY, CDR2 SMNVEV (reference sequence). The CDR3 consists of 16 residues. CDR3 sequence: CASSSATPSGANVLTF. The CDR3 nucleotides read TGTGCCAGCAGTTCGGCGACACCCTCTGGGGCCAACGTCCTGACTTTC.

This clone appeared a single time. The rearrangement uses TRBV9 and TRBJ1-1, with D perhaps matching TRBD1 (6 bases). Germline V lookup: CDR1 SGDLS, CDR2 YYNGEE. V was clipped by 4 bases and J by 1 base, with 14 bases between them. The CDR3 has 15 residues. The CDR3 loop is CASSTLGGANTEAFF. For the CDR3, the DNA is TGTGCCAGCAGCACGCTAGGGGGGGCGAACACTGAAGCTTTCTTT.

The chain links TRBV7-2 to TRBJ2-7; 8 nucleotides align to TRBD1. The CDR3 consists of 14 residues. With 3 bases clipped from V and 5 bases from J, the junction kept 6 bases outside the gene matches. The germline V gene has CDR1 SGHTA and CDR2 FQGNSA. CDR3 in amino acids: CASSLEDRADEQYF. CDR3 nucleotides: TGTGCCAGCAGCTTGGAGGACAGGGCCGACGAGCAGTACTTC.

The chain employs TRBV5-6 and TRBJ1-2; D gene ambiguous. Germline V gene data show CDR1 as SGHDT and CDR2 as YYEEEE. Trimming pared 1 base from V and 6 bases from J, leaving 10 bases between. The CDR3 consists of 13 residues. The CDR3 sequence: CASSLFKGDGYTF. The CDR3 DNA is TGTGCCAGCAGCTTGTTCAAGGGAGATGGCTACACCTTC.

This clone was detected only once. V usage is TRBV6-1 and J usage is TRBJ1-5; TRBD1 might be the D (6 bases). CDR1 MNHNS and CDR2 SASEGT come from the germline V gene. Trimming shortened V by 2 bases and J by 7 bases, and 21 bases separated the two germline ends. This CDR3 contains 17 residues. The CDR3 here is CASSENLELGGGQPQHF. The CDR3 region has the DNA TGTGCCAGCAGTGAAAATCTAGAGTTGGGAGGGGGACAGCCCCAGCATTTT.

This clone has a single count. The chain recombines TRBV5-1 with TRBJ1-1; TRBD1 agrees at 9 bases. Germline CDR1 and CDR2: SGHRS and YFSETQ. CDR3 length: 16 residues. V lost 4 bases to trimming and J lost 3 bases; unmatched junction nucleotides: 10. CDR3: CASSLPDRGRDTEAFF. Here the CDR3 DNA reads TGCGCCAGCAGCCTACCGGACAGGGGAAGAGACACTGAAGCTTTCTTT.

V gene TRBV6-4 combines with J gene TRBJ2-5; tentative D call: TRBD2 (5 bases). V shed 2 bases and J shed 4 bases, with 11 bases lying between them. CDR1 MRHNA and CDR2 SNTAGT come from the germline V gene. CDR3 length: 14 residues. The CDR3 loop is CASSDTSRGETQYF. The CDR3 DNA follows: TGTGCCAGCAGTGACACGAGTCGGGGAGAGACCCAGTACTTC.

CDR3 in DNA: TGCGCCAGCAGCTCCGGACAGGGAGATATCAGTTCACCCCTCCACTTT. Translating it yields CASSSGQGDISSPLHF. The gene calls are TRBV5-1 and TRBJ1-6, with TRBD1 identical over 8 bases. V trimming: 3 bases; J trimming: 9 bases; junction bases outside the gene matches: 11. CDR1 is SGHRS, CDR2 YFSETQ, per germline. The CDR3 covers 16 residues. The full variable domain, with the rest looked up from reference TRBV5-1 and TRBJ1-6, is KAGVTQTPRYLIKTRGQQVTLSCSPISGHRSVSWYQQTPGQGLQFLFEYFSETQRNKGNFPGRFSGRQFSNSRSEMNVSTLELGDSALYLCASSSGQGDISSPLHFGNGTRLTVT.

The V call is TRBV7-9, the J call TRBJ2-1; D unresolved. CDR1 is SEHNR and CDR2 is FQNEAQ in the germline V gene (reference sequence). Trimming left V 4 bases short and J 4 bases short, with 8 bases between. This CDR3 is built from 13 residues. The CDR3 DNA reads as TGTGCCAGCAGCTCGTCACATTACAATGAGCAGTTCTTC. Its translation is CASSSSHYNEQFF.

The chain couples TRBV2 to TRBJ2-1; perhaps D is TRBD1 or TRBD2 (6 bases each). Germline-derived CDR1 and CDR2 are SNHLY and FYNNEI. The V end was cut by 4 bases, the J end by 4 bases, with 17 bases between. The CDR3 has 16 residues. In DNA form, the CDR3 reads TGTGCCAGCAGTGGCCCCGGGGGCGCGCATTACAATGAGCAGTTCTTC. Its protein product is CASSGPGGAHYNEQFF. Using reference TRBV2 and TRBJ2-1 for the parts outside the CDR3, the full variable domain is EPEVTQTPSHQVTQMGQEVILRCVPISNHLYFYWYRQILGQKVEFLVSFYNNEISEKSEIFDDQFSVERPDGSNFTLKIRSTKLEDSAMYFCASSGPGGAHYNEQFFGPGTRLTVL.

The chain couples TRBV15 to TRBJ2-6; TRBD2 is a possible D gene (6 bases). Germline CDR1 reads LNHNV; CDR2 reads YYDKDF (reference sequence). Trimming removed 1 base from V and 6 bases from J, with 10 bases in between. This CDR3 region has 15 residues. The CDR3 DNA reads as TGTGCCACCAGCAGAGGGGGGGTCGAGGCCAACGTCCTGACTTTC. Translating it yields CATSRGGVEANVLTF.

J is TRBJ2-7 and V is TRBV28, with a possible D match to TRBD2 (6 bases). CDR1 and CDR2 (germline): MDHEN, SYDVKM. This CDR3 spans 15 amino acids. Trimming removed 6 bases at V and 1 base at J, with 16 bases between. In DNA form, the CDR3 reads TGTGCCAGCAGCAGCAGCGGGCCACTATCCTACGAGCAGTACTTC. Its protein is CASSSSGPLSYEQYF.

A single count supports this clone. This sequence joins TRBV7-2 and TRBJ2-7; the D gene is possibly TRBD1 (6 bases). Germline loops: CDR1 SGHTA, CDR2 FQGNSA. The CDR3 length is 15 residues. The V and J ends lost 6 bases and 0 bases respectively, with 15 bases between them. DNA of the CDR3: TGTGCCAGCAGTCACAGGGCCTTGGGCTCCTACGAGCAGTACTTC. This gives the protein CASSHRALGSYEQYF.

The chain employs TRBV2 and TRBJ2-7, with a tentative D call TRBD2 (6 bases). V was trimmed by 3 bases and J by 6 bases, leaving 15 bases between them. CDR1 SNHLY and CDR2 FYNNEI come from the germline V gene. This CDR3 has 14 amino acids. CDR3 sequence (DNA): TGTGCCAGCAGTGATAGGCTAGCGTTAGGCGAGCAGTACTTC. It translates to CASSDRLALGEQYF.

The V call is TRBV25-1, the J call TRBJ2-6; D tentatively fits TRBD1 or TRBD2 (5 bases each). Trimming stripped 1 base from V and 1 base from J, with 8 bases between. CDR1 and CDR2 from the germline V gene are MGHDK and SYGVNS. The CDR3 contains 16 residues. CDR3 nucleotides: TGTGCCAGCAGTGAATTGGGGGAATCTGGGGCCAACGTCCTGACTTTC. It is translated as CASSELGESGANVLTF.

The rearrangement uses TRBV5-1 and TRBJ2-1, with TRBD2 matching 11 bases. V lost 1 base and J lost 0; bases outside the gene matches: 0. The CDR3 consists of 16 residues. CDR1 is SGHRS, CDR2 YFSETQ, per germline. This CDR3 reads CASSLTSGSSYNEQFF. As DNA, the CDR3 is TGCGCCAGCAGCTTGACTAGCGGGAGCTCCTACAATGAGCAGTTCTTC.

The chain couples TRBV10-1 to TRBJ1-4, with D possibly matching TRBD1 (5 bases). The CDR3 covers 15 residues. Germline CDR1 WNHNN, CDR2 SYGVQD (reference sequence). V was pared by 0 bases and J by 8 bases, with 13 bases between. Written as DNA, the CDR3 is TGCGCCAGCAGTGAGTCGATAGGGGTTCGGGAAAAACTGTTTTTT. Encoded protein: CASSESIGVREKLFF.